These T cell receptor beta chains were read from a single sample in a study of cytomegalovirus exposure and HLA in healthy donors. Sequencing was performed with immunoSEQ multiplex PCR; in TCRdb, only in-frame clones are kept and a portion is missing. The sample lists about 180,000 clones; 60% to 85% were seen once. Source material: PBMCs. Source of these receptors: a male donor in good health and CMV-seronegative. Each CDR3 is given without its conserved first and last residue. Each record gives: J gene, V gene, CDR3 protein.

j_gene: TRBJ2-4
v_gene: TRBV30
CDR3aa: AWSRGGEKNIQY

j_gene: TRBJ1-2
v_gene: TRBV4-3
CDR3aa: ASSQTRTNLYGYT

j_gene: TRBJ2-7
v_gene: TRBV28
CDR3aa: ASSPQGAGSYEQY

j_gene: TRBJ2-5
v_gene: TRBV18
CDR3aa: ASSPFGGMETQY

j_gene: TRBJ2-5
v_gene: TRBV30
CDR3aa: AWTSGSGVETQY

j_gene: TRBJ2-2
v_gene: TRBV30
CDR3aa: AWSAQSTGELF

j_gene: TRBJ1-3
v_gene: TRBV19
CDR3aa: ASSTWTGLPVSGNTIY

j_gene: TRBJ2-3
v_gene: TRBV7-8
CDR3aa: ASSPDPQRDTQY

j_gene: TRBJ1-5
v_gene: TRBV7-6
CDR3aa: ASSWGGYQPQH

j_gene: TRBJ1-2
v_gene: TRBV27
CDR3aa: ASSPGTLSGYT

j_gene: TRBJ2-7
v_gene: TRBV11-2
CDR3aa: ASSLDHNSYEQY

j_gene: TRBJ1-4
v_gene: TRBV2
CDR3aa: ASSRSGQGNEKLF

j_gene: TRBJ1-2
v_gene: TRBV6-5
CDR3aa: ASSYSTGGAYGYT

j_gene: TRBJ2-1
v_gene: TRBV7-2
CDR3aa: ASSLGATNGEQF

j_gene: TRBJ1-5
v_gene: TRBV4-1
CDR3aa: ASSQGVAGVMSNQPQH

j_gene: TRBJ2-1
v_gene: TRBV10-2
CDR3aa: ASKGRREPYNEQF

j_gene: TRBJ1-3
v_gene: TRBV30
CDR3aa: AWSIAGVPLGNTIY

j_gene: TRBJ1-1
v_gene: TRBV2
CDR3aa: ASSEGGNTEAF

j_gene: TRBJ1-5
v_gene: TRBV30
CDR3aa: AWSVQSNQPQH

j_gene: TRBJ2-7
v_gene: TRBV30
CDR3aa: AWRKGVHEQY

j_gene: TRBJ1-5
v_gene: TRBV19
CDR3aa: ASTLGQGGNQPQH

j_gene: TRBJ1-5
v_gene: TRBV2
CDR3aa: ASSEELVLSNQPQH

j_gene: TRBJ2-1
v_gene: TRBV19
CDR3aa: ASKEREGYNEQF

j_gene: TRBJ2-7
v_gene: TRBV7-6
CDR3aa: ASSLWGDSHEQY

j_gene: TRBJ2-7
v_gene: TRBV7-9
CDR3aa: ASSPTYLSSYEQY

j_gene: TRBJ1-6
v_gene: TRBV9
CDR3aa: ASSVTGGQGSLSPLH

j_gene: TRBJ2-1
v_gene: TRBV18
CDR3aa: ASSPPVGSRNNEQF

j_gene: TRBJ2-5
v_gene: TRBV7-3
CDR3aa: ASSSAGGGETQY

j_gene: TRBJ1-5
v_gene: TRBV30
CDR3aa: AWSLGGGGHSNQPQH

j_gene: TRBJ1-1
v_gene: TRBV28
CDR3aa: ASHEGRGRAF

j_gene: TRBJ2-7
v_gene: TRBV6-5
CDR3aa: ASSYTGAIYEQY

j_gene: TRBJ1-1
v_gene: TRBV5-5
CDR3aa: ASSLAGGIGEAF

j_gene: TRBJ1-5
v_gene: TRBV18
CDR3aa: ASSPQGSNQPQH

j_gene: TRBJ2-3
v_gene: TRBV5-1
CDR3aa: ASSFLPGLAPSTDTQY

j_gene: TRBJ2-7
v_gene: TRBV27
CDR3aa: ASSLGVGVGLDEQY

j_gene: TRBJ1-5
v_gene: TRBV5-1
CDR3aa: ASSPAGGNNQPQH

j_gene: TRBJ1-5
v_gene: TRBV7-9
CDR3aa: ASSRRAGDQPQH